Listed below are T cell receptor beta chains from one sample, sequenced in a study of blood T cell repertoires in COVID-19. Measured with immunoSEQ multiplex PCR; TCRdb has only the in-frame clones, and not every one. This sample has around 270,000 clones, with around 81% found just once. The sample was peripheral blood. All receptors derive from a person aged 70 to 85 with COVID-19, enrolled during active disease. CDR3s include the opening cysteine and the closing phenylalanine or tryptophan. The D gene is left open where the match is weak. A row's size may be missing; if present it is once, few, many or a size class.

>TRBJ1-2|.|TRBV9|.
CASSVADGGYTF
TGTGCCAGCAGCGTAGCAGATGGCGGCTACACCTTC
>TRBJ1-1|.|TRBV6-1|.
CASSELAGSKGTEAFF
TGTGCCAGCAGTGAATTGGCGGGGTCTAAAGGAACTGAAGCTTTCTTT
>TRBJ1-5|.|TRBV6-6|.
CASTPQGYNQPQHF
TGTGCCAGCACCCCCCAGGGTTACAATCAGCCCCAGCATTTT
>TRBJ1-1|.|TRBV5-1|TRBD1
CASSLKRDRASEAFF
TGCGCCAGCAGCCTGAAACGGGACAGGGCGAGTGAAGCTTTCTTT
>TRBJ2-3|.|TRBV7-2|.
CASSLSLGGDTQYF
TGTGCCAGCAGCCTGAGCCTAGGTGGGGATACGCAGTATTTT
>TRBJ2-5|.|TRBV10-3|TRBD2
CAISGLAGGQETQYF
TGTGCCATCAGTGGTCTAGCGGGGGGTCAGGAGACCCAGTACTTC
>TRBJ1-5|.|TRBV29-1|.
CSVVPGGNQPQHF
TGCAGCGTTGTCCCGGGTGGGAATCAGCCCCAGCATTTT
>TRBJ2-3|once|TRBV5-1|TRBD1
CASSRRDSQPDTQYF
TGCGCCAGCAGCCGCCGGGACAGCCAACCAGATACGCAGTATTTT
>TRBJ2-5|.|TRBV5-4|TRBD2
CASNSLGGGYQETQYF
TGTGCCAGCAACTCCCTCGGGGGGGGGTACCAAGAGACCCAGTACTTC
>TRBJ2-7|.|TRBV5-1|TRBD2
CASSQWRGLASGSYEQYF
TGCGCCAGCAGCCAATGGAGGGGGCTGGCTAGCGGGAGCTACGAGCAGTACTTC
>TRBJ2-2|.|TRBV9|TRBD2
CASSVEETSGGANTGELFF
TGTGCCAGCAGCGTAGAAGAGACTAGCGGGGGGGCGAACACCGGGGAGCTGTTTTTT
>TRBJ1-5|.|TRBV28|TRBD1
CASRTGIPDSNQPQHF
TGTGCCAGCAGGACAGGGATTCCGGATAGCAATCAGCCCCAGCATTTT
>TRBJ1-1|once|TRBV5-1|TRBD1
CASSPRTGEAFF
TGCGCCAGCAGCCCCCGGACAGGTGAAGCTTTCTTT
>TRBJ1-5|.|TRBV6-5|TRBD1
CAGQGAPGRPQHF
TGTGCCGGACAGGGGGCGCCCGGGCGGCCCCAGCATTTT
>TRBJ2-5|.|TRBV7-2|TRBD2
CASSLLLTSGRGSETQYF
TGTGCCAGCAGCTTATTACTAACTAGCGGGAGGGGCTCGGAGACCCAGTACTTC
>TRBJ1-1|.|TRBV5-1|.
CASSLEGIRLNTEAFF
TGCGCCAGCAGCTTGGAGGGGATTAGACTGAACACTGAAGCTTTCTTT
>TRBJ2-1|.|TRBV21-1|.
CASSLRDRSNEQFF
TGTGCCAGCAGCCTCCGGGACAGGAGTAATGAGCAGTTCTTC
>TRBJ2-7|.|TRBV5-1|TRBD2
CASSLDPAGDSIYEQYF
TGCGCCAGCAGCTTGGATCCGGCGGGGGACTCAATCTACGAGCAGTACTTC